This paragraph reports one TCR beta chain. TCRdb independently ran MiXCR on the 5' RACE reads; one entry per CDR3 protein. Among a few hundred thousand distinct CDR3 sequences listed, about 16% were seen once. This specimen belongs to a study of T-cell memory formation after mild COVID-19. CDR1 is SEHNR, CDR2 FQNEAQ, per germline (reference sequence). The CDR3 runs 12 residues. Trimming removed 3 bases at V and 9 bases at J, with 9 bases between. This sequence originates from a man between 18 and 29 years old who had mild COVID-19 (a few samples of this study predate the infection). Cell type and time point are not known. The sequenced sample was PBMCs or a T cell subset sorted from them (not recorded which). The chain links TRBV7-9 to TRBJ2-1; D call uncertain. CDR3: CASSFLAGEQFF. CDR3 sequence (DNA): TGTGCCAGCAGCTTCCTCGCCGGTGAGCAGTTCTTC.